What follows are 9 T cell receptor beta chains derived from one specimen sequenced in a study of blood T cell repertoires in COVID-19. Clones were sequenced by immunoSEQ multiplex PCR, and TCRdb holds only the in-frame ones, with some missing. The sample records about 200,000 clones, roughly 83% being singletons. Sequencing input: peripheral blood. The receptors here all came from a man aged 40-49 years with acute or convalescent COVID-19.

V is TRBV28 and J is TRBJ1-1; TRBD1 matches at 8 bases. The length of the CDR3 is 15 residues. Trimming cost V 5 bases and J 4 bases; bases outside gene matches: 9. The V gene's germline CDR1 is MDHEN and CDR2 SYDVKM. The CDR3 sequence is CASSGSGGWGTEAFF. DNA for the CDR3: TGTGCCAGCAGTGGGTCAGGGGGCTGGGGCACTGAAGCTTTCTTT.

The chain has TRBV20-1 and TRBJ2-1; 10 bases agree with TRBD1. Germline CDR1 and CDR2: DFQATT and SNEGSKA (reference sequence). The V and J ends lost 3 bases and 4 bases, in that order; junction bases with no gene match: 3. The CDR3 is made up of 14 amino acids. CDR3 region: CSASGQGGYNEQFF. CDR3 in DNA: TGCAGTGCTAGTGGACAGGGGGGTTACAATGAGCAGTTCTTC.

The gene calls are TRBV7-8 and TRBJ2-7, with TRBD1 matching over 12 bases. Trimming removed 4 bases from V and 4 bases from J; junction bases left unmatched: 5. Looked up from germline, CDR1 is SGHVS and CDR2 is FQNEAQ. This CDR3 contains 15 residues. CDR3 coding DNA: TGTGCCAGCAGCTCATCGGGACAGGGGGCGTACGAGCAGTACTTC. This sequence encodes CASSSSGQGAYEQYF.

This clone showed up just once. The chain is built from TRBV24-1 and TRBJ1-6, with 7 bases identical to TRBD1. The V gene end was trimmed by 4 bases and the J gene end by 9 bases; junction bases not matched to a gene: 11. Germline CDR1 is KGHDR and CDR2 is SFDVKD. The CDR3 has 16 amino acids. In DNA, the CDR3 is TGTGCCACCAGTGACTTTGGGACAGCAAGGGCTTCACCCCTCCACTTT. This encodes CATSDFGTARASPLHF.

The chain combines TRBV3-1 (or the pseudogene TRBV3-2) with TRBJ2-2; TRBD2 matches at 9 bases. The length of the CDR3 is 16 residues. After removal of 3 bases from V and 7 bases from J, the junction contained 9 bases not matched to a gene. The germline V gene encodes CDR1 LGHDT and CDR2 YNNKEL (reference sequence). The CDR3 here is CASSHRGGRAVGELFF. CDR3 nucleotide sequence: TGTGCCAGCAGCCATAGGGGCGGGAGGGCCGTCGGGGAGCTGTTTTTT.

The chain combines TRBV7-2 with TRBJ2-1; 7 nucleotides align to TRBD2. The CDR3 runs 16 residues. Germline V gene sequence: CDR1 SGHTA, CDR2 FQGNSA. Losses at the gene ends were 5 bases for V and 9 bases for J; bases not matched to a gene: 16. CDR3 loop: CASSVKGLIPGGEQFF. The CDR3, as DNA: TGTGCCAGCAGCGTTAAGGGACTAATACCTGGGGGTGAGCAGTTCTTC.

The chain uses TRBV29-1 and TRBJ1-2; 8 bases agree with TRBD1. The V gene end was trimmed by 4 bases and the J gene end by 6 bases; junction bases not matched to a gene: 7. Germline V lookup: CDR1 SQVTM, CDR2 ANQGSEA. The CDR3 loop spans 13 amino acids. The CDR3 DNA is TGCAGCGTTGTCGGGACAGGCTTGGATGGCTACACCTTC. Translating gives CSVVGTGLDGYTF.

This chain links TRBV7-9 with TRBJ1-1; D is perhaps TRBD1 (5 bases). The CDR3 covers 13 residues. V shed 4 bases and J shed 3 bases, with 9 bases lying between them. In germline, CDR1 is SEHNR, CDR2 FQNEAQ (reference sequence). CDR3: CASSYDSHTEAFF. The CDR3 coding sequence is TGTGCCAGCAGCTATGACAGTCACACTGAAGCTTTCTTT.

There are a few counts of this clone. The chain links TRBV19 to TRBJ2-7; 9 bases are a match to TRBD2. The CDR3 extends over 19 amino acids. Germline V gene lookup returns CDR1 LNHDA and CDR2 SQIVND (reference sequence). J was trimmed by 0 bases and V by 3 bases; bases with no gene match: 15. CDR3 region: CASSIGLAGFFGSSYEQYF. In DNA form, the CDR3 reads TGTGCCAGTAGTATTGGGCTAGCGGGATTTTTTGGAAGCTCCTACGAGCAGTACTTC.